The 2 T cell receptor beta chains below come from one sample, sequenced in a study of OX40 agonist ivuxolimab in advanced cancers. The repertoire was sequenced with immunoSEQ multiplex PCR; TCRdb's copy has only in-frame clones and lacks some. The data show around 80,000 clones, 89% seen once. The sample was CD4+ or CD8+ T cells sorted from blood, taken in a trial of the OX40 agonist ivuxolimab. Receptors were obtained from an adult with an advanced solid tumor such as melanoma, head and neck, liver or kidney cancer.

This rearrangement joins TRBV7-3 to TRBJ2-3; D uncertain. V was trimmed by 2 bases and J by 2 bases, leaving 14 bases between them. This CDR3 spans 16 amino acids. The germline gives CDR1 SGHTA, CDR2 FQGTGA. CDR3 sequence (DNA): TGTGCCAGCAGCTTAGGATTTGGGATTCCCACAGATACGCAGTATTTT. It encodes CASSLGFGIPTDTQYF.

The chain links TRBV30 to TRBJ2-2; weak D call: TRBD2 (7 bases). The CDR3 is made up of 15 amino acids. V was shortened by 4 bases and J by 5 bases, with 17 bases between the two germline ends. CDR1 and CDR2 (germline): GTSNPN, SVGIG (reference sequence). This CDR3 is CAWTGGARVTGELFF. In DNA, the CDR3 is TGTGCCTGGACTGGGGGGGCCAGGGTGACCGGGGAGCTGTTTTTT.